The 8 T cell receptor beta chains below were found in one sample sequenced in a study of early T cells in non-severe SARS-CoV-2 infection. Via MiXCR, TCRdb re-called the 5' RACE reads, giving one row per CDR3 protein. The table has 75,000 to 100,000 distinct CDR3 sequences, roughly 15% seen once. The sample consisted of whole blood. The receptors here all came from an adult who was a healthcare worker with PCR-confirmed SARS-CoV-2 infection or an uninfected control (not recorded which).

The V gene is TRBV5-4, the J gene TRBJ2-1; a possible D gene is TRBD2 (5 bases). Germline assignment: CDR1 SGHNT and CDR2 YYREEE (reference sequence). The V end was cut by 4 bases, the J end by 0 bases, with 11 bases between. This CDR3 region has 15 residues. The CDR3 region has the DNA TGTGCCAGCAGCGAGACTACCAGCTCCTACAATGAGCAGTTCTTC. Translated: CASSETTSSYNEQFF.

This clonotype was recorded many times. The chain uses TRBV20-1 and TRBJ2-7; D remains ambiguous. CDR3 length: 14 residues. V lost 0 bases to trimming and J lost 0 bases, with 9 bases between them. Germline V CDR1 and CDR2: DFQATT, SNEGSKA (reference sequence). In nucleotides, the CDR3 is TGCAGTGCTAGAGATGAAGGCAGCTCCTACGAGCAGTACTTC. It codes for CSARDEGSSYEQYF.

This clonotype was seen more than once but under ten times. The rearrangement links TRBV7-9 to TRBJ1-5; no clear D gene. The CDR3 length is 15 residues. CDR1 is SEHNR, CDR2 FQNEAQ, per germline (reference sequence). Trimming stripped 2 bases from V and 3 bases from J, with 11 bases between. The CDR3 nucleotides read TGTGCCAGCAGCTTAAACGGACGGATCAATCAGCCCCAGCATTTT. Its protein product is CASSLNGRINQPQHF.

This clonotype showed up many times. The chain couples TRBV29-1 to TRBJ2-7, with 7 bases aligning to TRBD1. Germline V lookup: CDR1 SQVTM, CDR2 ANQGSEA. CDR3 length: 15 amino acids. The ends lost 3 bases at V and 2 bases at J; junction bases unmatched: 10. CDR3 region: CSVEPDRDRTYEQYF. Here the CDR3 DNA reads TGCAGCGTTGAGCCCGACAGGGATAGAACCTACGAGCAGTACTTC.

The CDR3 region has the DNA TGTGCTAGTGGTTCGTCCCTCAACGATGGGGTAGACACTGAAGCTTTCTTT. Its protein product is CASGSSLNDGVDTEAFF. The chain carries TRBV12-5 and TRBJ1-1, with unresolved D. The CDR3 extends over 17 amino acids. V was shortened by 4 bases and J by 3 bases, with 21 bases between the two germline ends. Germline V gene lookup returns CDR1 LGHNT and CDR2 FRNRAP.

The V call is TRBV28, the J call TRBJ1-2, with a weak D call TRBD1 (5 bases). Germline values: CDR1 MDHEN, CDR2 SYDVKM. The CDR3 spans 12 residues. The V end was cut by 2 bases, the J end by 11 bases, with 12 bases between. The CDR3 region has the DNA TGTGCCAGCAGTTTACCATGGGAGGGGTACACCTTC. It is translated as CASSLPWEGYTF.

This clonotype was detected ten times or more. For the CDR3, the DNA is TGTGCCAGCTCCCATGGACAGGGGAACACTGAAGCTTTCTTT. It is translated as CASSHGQGNTEAFF. V is TRBV18 and J is TRBJ1-1, with 8 nucleotides matching TRBD1. V lost 6 bases to trimming and J lost 1 base; unmatched junction nucleotides: 4. The CDR3 is 14 residues long. The germline CDR1 and CDR2 sequences are KGHSH and LQKENI.

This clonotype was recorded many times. CDR3: CATSRDRVATEAFF. The CDR3, as DNA: TGTGCCACCAGCAGAGATAGGGTGGCCACTGAAGCTTTCTTT. The J gene is TRBJ1-1, the V gene TRBV15; no reliable D call. Germline V CDR1 and CDR2: LNHNV, YYDKDF (reference sequence). CDR3 size: 14 residues. Deletions cut 0 bases from V and 4 bases from J, with 9 bases between.